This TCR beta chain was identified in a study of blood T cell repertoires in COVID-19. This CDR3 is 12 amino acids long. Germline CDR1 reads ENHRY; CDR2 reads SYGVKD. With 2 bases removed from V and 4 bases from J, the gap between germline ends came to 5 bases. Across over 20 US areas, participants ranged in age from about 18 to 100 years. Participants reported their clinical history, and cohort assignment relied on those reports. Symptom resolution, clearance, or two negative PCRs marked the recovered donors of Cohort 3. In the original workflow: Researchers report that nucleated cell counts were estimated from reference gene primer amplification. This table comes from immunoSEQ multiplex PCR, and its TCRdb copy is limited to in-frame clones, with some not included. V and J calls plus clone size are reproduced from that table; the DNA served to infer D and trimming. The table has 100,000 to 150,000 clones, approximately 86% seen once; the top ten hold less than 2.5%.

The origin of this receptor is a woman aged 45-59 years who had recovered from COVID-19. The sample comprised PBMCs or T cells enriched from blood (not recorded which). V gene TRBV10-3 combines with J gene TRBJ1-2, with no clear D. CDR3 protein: CAISEARYGYTF. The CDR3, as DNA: TGTGCCATCAGTGAGGCGCGCTATGGCTACACCTTC.